The following is a TCR beta chain sequence with its context. The clone's antigen remains unknown. Within one base of it there is no much larger clone, and no base qualities were kept. At one collaborating source in Seattle, patients were enrolled during active infection and were followed longitudinally through the course of disease. Collaborating institutions collected whole blood in K2EDTA tubes following their own protocols. For TCRbeta analysis, collaborators shipped samples as frozen whole blood, isolated PBMCs, or DNA extracted from either of those sample types. The sample is drawn from a study of blood T cell repertoires in COVID-19 (dated by TCRdb to the early 2020s). With regard to the full study: Collaborator samples came from the United States, Italy and Spain and covered acute and convalescent phases of COVID-19. Subjects who had been exposed to COVID-19, were actively infected with it, or had recovered from it provided the deeply sampled blood TCRbeta repertoires that made up the dataset. A freely available public database, intended as a resource for researchers studying the immune response to SARS-CoV-2, is where the repertoires were released. The samples were drawn from the first 160 participants of the ongoing ImmuneRACE study and from about 1,200 subjects provided by 6 global collaborators. Nearly every sample came with metadata listing a de-identified subject ID, COVID-19 status, age in years and sex. The prospective study material was composed of cDNA or gDNA derived from T cells, B-cell-depleted T cells, or PBMCs. Where available, HLA class I and class II types were taken from metadata supplied by the sample provider and were not determined by assay-based typing.

The paper's findings and limits, for the study overall: The amount of clinical and demographic metadata varied by source and participant and was provided uncurated.

TCRbeta CDR3 regions were amplified from genomic DNA using the immunoSEQ Assay, a bias-controlled multiplex PCR. Turning to the authors' computational methods: The number of nucleated cells in each sample was estimated from the amplification of reference gene primers within the assay. To quantify the absolute abundance of each unique TCRbeta CDR3 rearrangement, sequence reads were collapsed and filtered. For each sample, productive Simpson clonality was calculated as the square root of Simpson's diversity index over productive rearrangements. Not all clones reach the TCRdb copy of this immuneACCESS table, which keeps in-frame sequences only. Checked studies attribute under half of the gap to unresolved V genes and leave the rest unexplained. The V and J calls and the clone size are those of that table, but D and trimming were determined from the DNA. The sample contains more than 300,000 clones, 87% of them found a single time. The ten largest clones take up roughly 6% of the sample.

The germline V gene yields SGHTA for CDR1 and FQGTGA for CDR2. V and J are truncated by 2 bases and 0 bases respectively, leaving an intervening sequence of 15 bases. Its CDR3 holds 17 amino acids, cysteine through phenylalanine. Of all the DNA, just the CDR3 is kept, 51 bases in frame from base 1. The source is a woman aged 45-59 years with COVID-19, enrolled during active disease. The sequence joins TRBV7-3 to TRBJ2-3; the D gene is perhaps TRBD1, from 7 matching bases. The sample taken for sequencing was peripheral blood. The DNA is TGTGCCAGCAGCTTATCCCCAGGGGGAGGTAGCACAGATACGCAGTATTTT. The resulting protein is CASSLSPGGGSTDTQYF.